This paragraph covers one TCR beta chain sequence. The CDR3 length is 14 residues. The ends were cut back, 0 bases at V and 1 base at J, with 8 bases in the middle. Germline V CDR1 and CDR2: SGHKS, YYEKEE (reference sequence). RNA extraction and reverse transcription yielded cDNA as sequencing template. Assay used: immunoSEQ multiplex PCR; TCRdb lists only in-frame clones, some missing. The sample has about 210,000 clones, 64% seen once; the top ten hold 4% to 4.5%. Treatment described: oral pan-JAK inhibitor, 5-10 mg twice daily. This specimen comes from a study of CD8+ T cells in alopecia areata. The material sequenced was CD4+ T cells sorted from blood, taken at week 4, from a patient treated with tofacitinib. The source of this sequence is a human donor with alopecia areata. The chain employs TRBV5-5 and TRBJ2-7; D tentatively fits TRBD1 or TRBD2 (5 bases each). CDR3: CASSLVGDSYEQYF. In nucleotides, the CDR3 is TGTGCCAGCAGCTTGGTGGGGGATTCCTACGAGCAGTACTTC.